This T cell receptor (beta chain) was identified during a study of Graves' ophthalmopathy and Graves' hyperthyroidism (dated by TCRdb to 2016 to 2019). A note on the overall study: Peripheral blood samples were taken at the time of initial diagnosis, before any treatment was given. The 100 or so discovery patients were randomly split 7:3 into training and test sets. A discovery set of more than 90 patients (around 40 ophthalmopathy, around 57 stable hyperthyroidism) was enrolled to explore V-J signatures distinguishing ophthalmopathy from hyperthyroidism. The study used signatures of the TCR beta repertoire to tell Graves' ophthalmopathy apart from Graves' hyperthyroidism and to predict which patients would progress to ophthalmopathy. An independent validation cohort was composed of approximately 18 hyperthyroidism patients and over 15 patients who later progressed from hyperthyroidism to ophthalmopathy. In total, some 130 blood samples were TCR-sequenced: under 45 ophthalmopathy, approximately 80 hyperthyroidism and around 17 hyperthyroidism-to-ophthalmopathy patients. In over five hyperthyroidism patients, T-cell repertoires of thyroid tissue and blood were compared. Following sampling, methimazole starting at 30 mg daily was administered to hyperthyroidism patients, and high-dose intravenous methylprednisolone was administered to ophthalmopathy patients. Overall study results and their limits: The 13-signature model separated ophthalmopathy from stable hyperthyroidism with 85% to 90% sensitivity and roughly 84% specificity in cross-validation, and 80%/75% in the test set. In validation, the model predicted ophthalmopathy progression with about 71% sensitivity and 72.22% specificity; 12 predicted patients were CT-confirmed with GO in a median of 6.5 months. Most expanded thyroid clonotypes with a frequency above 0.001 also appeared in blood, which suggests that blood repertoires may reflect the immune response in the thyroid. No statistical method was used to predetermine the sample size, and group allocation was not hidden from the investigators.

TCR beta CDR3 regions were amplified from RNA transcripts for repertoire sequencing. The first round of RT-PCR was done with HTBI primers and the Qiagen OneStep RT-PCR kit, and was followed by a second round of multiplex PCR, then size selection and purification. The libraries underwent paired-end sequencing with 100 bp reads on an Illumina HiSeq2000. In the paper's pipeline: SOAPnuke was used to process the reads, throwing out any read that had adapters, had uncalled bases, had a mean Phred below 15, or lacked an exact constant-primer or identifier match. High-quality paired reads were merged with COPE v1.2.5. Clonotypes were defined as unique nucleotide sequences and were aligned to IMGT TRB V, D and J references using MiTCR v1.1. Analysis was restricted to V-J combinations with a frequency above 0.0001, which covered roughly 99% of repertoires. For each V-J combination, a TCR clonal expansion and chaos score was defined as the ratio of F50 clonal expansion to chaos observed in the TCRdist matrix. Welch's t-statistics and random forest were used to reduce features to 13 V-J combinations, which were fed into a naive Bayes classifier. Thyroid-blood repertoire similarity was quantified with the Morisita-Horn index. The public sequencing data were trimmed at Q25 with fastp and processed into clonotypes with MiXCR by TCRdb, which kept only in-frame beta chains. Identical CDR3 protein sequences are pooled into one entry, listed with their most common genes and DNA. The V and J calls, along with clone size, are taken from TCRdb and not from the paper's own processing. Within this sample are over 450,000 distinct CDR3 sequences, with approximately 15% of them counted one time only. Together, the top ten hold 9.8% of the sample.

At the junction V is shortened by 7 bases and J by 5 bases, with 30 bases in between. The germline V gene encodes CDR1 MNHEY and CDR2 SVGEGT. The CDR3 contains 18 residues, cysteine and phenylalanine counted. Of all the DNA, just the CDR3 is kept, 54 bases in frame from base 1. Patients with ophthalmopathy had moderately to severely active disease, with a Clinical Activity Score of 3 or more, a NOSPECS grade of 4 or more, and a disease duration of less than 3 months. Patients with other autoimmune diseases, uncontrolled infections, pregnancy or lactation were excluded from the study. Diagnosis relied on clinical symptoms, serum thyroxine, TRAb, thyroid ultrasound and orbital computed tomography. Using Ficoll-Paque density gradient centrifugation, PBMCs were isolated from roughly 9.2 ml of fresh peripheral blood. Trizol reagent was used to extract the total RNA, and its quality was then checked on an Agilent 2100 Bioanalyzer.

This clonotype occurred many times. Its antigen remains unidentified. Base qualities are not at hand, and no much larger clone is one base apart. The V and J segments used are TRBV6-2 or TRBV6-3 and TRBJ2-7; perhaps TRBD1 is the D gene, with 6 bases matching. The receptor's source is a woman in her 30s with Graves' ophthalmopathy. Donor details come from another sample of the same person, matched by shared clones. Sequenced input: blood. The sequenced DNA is TGTGCCAGCACCACCCCACCCGGGGTAGGGGGATCAGGCGACGAGCAGTACTTC. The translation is CASTTPPGVGGSGDEQYF.